These 6 T cell receptor beta chains originate from one sample sequenced in a study of T cells in localized non-small cell lung cancer. Sequencing used immunoSEQ multiplex PCR; TCRdb keeps in-frame clones, though not all of them. The profile shows about 91,000 clones, roughly 87% of them singletons. The sample here was peripheral blood, taken before any cancer treatment. The receptors were sampled from a man aged 40-75 years with stage I squamous cell lung carcinoma.

The V call is TRBV6-6, the J call TRBJ1-2, with TRBD1 matching 8 bases. Germline V gives CDR1 MNHNY, CDR2 SVGAGI (reference sequence). This CDR3 has 15 residues. The V segment lost 6 bases and the J segment 4 bases; nucleotides outside the gene matches: 10. CDR3 nucleotide sequence: TGTGCCAGCAGAAACGGACAGGGCTCCGTCTATGGCTACACCTTC. Protein product: CASRNGQGSVYGYTF.

This sequence joins TRBV19 and TRBJ1-5, with TRBD1 matching over 9 bases. Germline V CDR1 and CDR2: LNHDA, SQIVND (reference sequence). V dropped 8 bases and J dropped 6; count of bases not matched to a gene: 11. The CDR3 contains 15 residues. The CDR3 region is CASSPGQGSIQPQHF. The CDR3 DNA follows: TGTGCCAGTTCCCCGGGACAGGGCTCGATTCAGCCCCAGCATTTT.

The CDR3: CASSPDTRFNSPLHF. CDR3 DNA: TGTGCCAGCAGCCCAGACACTCGTTTTAATTCACCCCTCCACTTT. This chain connects TRBV6-6 to TRBJ1-6; D gene uncertain. Trimming cost V 6 bases and J 6 bases, with 15 bases left between them. Germline loops: CDR1 MNHNY, CDR2 SVGAGI (reference sequence). The CDR3 totals 15 residues.

This chain links TRBV4-1 with TRBJ1-1; possible D gene TRBD1, 5 bases. V lost 0 bases and J 1 base, leaving 9 bases between the germline ends. The CDR3 has 15 amino acids. Germline V CDR1 and CDR2: MGHRA, YSYEKL. In DNA, the CDR3 is TGCGCCAGCAGCCAAGATGAGGGGAGGAACACTGAAGCTTTCTTT. Protein sequence: CASSQDEGRNTEAFF.

The chain has TRBV18 and TRBJ1-1, with TRBD1 as a possible D gene (5 bases). V shed 5 bases and J shed 5 bases, with 9 bases lying between them. The CDR3 length is 12 residues. Germline V gives CDR1 KGHSH, CDR2 LQKENI. The CDR3 nucleotides are TGTGCCAGCTCATATGACAGAACTGAAGCTTTCTTT. Residues: CASSYDRTEAFF. The full variable domain, in which reference TRBV18 and TRBJ1-1 provide the parts outside the CDR3, is NAGVMQNPRHLVRRRGQEARLRCSPMKGHSHVYWYRQLPEEGLKFMVYLQKENIIDESGMPKERFSAEFPKEGPSILRIQQVVRGDSAAYFCASSYDRTEAFFGQGTRLTVV.

This chain uses TRBV30 with TRBJ1-2; tentatively, D is TRBD1 (5 bases). The V gene's germline CDR1 is GTSNPN and CDR2 SVGIG (reference sequence). The germline V and J ends were trimmed by 1 base and 4 bases, with 10 bases remaining between them. CDR3 length: 13 residues. CDR3 in amino acids: CAWSGDYLYGYTF. CDR3 coding DNA: TGTGCCTGGAGTGGGGACTATCTCTATGGCTACACCTTC.